This T cell receptor (beta chain) was sequenced in a study of blood T cell repertoires in COVID-19. In the study overall: There were acute and convalescent COVID-19 samples, and they came from the United States, Italy and Spain. The analysed material was cDNA or gDNA that came from T cells, B-cell-depleted T cells, or PBMCs.

Germline assignment: CDR1 SGHVS and CDR2 FQNEAQ. The CDR3 is 15 amino acids. V was trimmed by 5 bases and J by 0 bases, leaving 12 bases between them. Profiled with immunoSEQ multiplex PCR; TCRdb holds only in-frame clones, not every one. The sample yields under 130,000 clones, approximately 70% seen once. V is TRBV7-8 and J is TRBJ2-3, with D hard to call. The clonotype originates from a man older than 75 with acute or convalescent COVID-19. The sequencing sample was made of peripheral blood. The CDR3 region has the DNA TGTGCCAGCAGCCGCCGGTATGCTAGCACAGATACGCAGTATTTT. It yields the protein CASSRRYASTDTQYF.